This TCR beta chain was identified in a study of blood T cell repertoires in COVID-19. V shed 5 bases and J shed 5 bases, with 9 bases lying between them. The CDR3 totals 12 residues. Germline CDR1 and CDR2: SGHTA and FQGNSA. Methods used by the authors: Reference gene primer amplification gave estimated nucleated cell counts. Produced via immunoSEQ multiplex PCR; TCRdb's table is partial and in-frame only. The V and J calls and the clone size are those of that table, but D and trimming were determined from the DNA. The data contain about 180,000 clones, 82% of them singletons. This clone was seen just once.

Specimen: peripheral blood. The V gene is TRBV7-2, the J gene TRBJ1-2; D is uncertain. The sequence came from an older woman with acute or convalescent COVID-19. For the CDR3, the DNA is TGTGCCAGCAGCCACAAGAATTATGGCTACACCTTC. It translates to CASSHKNYGYTF.